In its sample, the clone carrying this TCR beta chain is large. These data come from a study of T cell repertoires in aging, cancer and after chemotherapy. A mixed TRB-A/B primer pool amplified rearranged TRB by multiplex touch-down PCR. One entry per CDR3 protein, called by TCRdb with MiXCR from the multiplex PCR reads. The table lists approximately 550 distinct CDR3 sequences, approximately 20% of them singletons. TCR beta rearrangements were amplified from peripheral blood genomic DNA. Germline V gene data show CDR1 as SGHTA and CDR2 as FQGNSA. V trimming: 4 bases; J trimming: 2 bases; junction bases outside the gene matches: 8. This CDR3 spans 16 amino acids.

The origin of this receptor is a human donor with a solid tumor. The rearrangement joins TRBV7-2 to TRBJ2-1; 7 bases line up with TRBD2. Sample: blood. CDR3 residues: CASSYQAGTAYNEQFF. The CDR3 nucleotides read TGTGCCAGCAGCTACCAAGCGGGAACGGCCTACAATGAGCAGTTCTTC.